The present TCR beta chain was sequenced within a study of beta chain features in type 1 diabetes. Every isolated RNA sample was fully reverse transcribed, so sequencing captured expressed TCRB transcripts. Generated by immunoSEQ multiplex PCR, the TCRdb table keeps only in-frame clones and is missing some. The repertoire holds 350,000 to 400,000 clones, with about 15% as singletons. The CDR3 is made up of 15 amino acids. The trim removed 0 bases at V and 0 bases at J, leaving 0 bases unmatched. CDR1 SEHNR and CDR2 FQNEAQ come from the germline V gene (reference sequence). The chain joins TRBV7-9 to TRBJ2-3, with 7 positions matching TRBD2. Sequences were obtained from naive CD4+ T cells from blood. The source of this sequence is a woman between 18 and 29 years old in good health. The CDR3 sequence: CASSLASGSTDTQYF. CDR3 coding DNA: TGTGCCAGCAGCTTAGCTAGCGGGAGCACAGATACGCAGTATTTT.